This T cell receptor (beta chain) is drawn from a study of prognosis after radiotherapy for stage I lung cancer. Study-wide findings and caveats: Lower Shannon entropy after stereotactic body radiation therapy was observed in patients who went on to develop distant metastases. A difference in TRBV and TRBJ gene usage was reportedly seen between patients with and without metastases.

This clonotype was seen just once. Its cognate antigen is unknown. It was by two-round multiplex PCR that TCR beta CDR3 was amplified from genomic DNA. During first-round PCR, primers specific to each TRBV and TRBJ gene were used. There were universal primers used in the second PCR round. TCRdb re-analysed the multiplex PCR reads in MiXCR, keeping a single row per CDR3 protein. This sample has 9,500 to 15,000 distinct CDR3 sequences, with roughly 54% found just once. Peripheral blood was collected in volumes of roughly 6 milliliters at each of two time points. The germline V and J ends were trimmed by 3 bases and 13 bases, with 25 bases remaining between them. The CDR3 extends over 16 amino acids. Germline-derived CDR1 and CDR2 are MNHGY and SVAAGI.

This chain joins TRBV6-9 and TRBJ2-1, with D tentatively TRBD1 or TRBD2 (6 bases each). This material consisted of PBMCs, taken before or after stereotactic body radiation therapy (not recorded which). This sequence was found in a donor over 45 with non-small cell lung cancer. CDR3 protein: CASSYPRGGSDNYQFF. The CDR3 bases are TGTGCCAGCAGTTACCCCAGGGGAGGTAGCGACAATTATCAGTTCTTC.